One and the same sample provided the 27 T cell receptor beta chains below, sequenced in a study of cytomegalovirus exposure and HLA in healthy donors. PCR employed 60 Vbeta and 13 Jbeta primers. Using immunoSEQ multiplex PCR, the repertoire was profiled, and TCRdb retains in-frame clones only, with some absent. The sample includes roughly 160,000 clones, 65% to 85% of them seen just once. Sequencing was done on a sample of PBMCs. These TCRs come from a boy aged 2 to 9 in good health and CMV-seronegative.

This clone appeared a few times. V usage is TRBV5-6 and J usage is TRBJ2-1; a weak D match, TRBD2 (6 bases). Germline loops: CDR1 SGHDT, CDR2 YYEEEE. V lost 0 bases, J lost 4 bases, and 11 bases lay in between. The CDR3 consists of 15 residues. The CDR3 sequence: CASSLAISGYNEQFF. DNA for the CDR3: TGTGCCAGCAGCTTGGCGATTAGCGGATACAATGAGCAGTTCTTC.

The V call is TRBV7-9, the J call TRBJ2-7; 8 nucleotides agree with TRBD2. The V and J ends lost 5 bases and 5 bases, in that order; junction bases with no gene match: 14. Germline assignment: CDR1 SEHNR and CDR2 FQNEAQ (reference sequence). CDR3 length equals 16 residues. CDR3 in DNA: TGTGCCAGCAGCACGGGGGGGGCGCCACCCGGGGACGAGCAGTACTTC. It yields the protein CASSTGGAPPGDEQYF.

V gene TRBV7-8 combines with J gene TRBJ1-6; TRBD1 is a possible D gene (5 bases). V was cut by 5 bases and J by 6 bases, with 20 bases left in between. This CDR3 region has 17 residues. From germline, CDR1 is SGHVS and CDR2 FQNEAQ. The DNA for the CDR3 is TGTGCCAGCAGCCCAGTCCCCCAGGGCAATATTAATTCACCCCTCCACTTT. This codes for CASSPVPQGNINSPLHF.

This rearrangement joins TRBV27 to TRBJ2-5; 9 nucleotides agree with TRBD1. V dropped 6 bases and J dropped 5; count of bases not matched to a gene: 10. The germline CDR1 and CDR2 sequences are MNHEY and SMNVEV (reference sequence). The CDR3 extends over 15 amino acids. The CDR3 nucleotides are TGTGCCAGCAGCCGCCGGACAGGGGCTTGGGAGACCCAGTACTTC. The encoded protein is CASSRRTGAWETQYF.

The J gene is TRBJ2-2, the V gene TRBV4-3, with D possibly TRBD1 on 6 matching bases. Trimming stripped 4 bases from V and 0 bases from J, with 15 bases between. The CDR3 is made up of 17 amino acids. Germline CDR1 reads LGHNA; CDR2 reads YSLEER. CDR3 nucleotides: TGCGCCAGCAGCCCAGGGGCCCTTCCGACGAACACCGGGGAGCTGTTTTTT. It translates to CASSPGALPTNTGELFF.

The chain recombines TRBV27 with TRBJ1-1; D not resolved. This CDR3 is 13 amino acids long. Looked up from germline, CDR1 is MNHEY and CDR2 is SMNVEV (reference sequence). Deletions cut 6 bases from V and 1 base from J, with 9 bases between. CDR3 DNA: TGTGCCAGCAGAAGAGACTCGAACACTGAAGCTTTCTTT. Protein product: CASRRDSNTEAFF.

The rearrangement links TRBV19 to TRBJ2-7, with no clear D. V shed 3 bases and J shed 3 bases, with 9 bases lying between them. Germline V gives CDR1 LNHDA, CDR2 SQIVND (reference sequence). This CDR3 has 13 amino acids. CDR3 residues: CASSIVADYEQYF. DNA for the CDR3: TGTGCCAGTAGTATCGTTGCAGACTACGAGCAGTACTTC.

The chain is built from TRBV18 and TRBJ1-1; D is unclear. The CDR3 has 13 residues. CDR1 and CDR2 from the germline V gene are KGHSH and LQKENI. V shed 3 bases and J shed 1 base, with 6 bases lying between them. DNA of the CDR3: TGTGCCAGCTCACCCAGCGCGAACACTGAAGCTTTCTTT. Protein: CASSPSANTEAFF.

The chain recombines TRBV29-1 with TRBJ2-7; the match to TRBD2 covers 11 bases. Germline V gene sequence: CDR1 SQVTM, CDR2 ANQGSEA. CDR3 length: 15 residues. Trimming removed 1 base from V and 4 bases from J; junction bases left unmatched: 6. CDR3 DNA sequence: TGCAGCGTTGAAGGTGTGGCTAGCGGGAGGTACGAGCAGTACTTC. Protein product: CSVEGVASGRYEQYF.

The rearrangement uses TRBV27 and TRBJ1-1; D uncertain. The CDR3 totals 14 residues. The germline V gene encodes CDR1 MNHEY and CDR2 SMNVEV (reference sequence). V was pared by 5 bases and J by 3 bases, with 13 bases between. In DNA, the CDR3 is TGTGCCAGCAGTCTCTACAACAGTGACACTGAAGCTTTCTTT. Amino acids: CASSLYNSDTEAFF.

V gene TRBV6-5 combines with J gene TRBJ2-7; no clear D. Trimming left V 5 bases short and J 6 bases short, with 14 bases between. CDR1 MNHEY and CDR2 SVGAGI come from the germline V gene. CDR3 size: 13 residues. CDR3 protein: CASSEQVRSEQYV. The DNA of the CDR3 is TGTGCCAGCAGTGAACAAGTGCGGAGCGAGCAGTACGTC.

This chain joins TRBV13 and TRBJ1-5, with 8 bases matching TRBD1. Unmatched junction bases numbered 8, after V lost 0 bases and J lost 7 bases. Germline V CDR1 and CDR2: PRHDT, FYEKMQ (reference sequence). The CDR3 loop spans 16 amino acids. In DNA, the CDR3 is TGTGCCAGCAGCTTAGGCAAGTCAGGGGGCAGACAGCCCCAGCATTTT. It specifies CASSLGKSGGRQPQHF.

V and J are TRBV18 and TRBJ2-1; 9 nucleotides align to TRBD1. Per germline, CDR1 KGHSH and CDR2 LQKENI. This CDR3 spans 16 amino acids. J was trimmed by 10 bases and V by 3 bases; bases with no gene match: 13. Here the CDR3 DNA reads TGTGCCAGCTCACCCTCCTCGGGACAGGGTACAGGGGAGCAGTTCTTC. Protein sequence: CASSPSSGQGTGEQFF.

This clone was found a few times. The chain uses TRBV25-1 and TRBJ1-4; TRBD1 aligns across 11 bases. The trim removed 4 bases at V and 8 bases at J, leaving 6 bases unmatched. The CDR3 has 15 amino acids. Germline V lookup: CDR1 MGHDK, CDR2 SYGVNS. The CDR3: CASSASGTGGEKLFF. The CDR3, as DNA: TGTGCCAGCAGTGCATCCGGGACAGGGGGAGAAAAACTGTTTTTT.

The V call is TRBV30, the J call TRBJ1-5; a possible D gene is TRBD1 (5 bases). The V gene lost 1 base and the J gene lost 8 bases, with 15 bases spanning the gap. This CDR3 has 14 residues. Germline CDR1 and CDR2: GTSNPN and SVGIG (reference sequence). In nucleotides, the CDR3 is TGTGCCTGGAGTGCTGGACACAAAAGGGAGCCCCAGCATTTT. It yields the protein CAWSAGHKREPQHF.

As DNA, the CDR3 is TGTGCCAGCAGTTTTTTAACAGGGGGGGCAGAGACCCAGTACTTC. Translated, it gives CASSFLTGGAETQYF. The chain carries TRBV5-8 and TRBJ2-5; D perhaps matches TRBD1 (8 bases). Trimming left V 5 bases short and J 4 bases short, with 18 bases between. The CDR3 covers 15 residues. Germline V gene data show CDR1 as SGHTS and CDR2 as YDEGEE.

V usage is TRBV11-2 and J usage is TRBJ1-1; the D is unclear. V shed 1 base and J shed 3 bases, with 6 bases lying between them. CDR3 size: 13 residues. Germline values: CDR1 SGHAT, CDR2 FQNNGV. CDR3 in amino acids: CASSLARDTEAFF. In DNA form, the CDR3 reads TGTGCCAGCAGCTTAGCGAGGGACACTGAAGCTTTCTTT.

The genes are TRBV7-2 and TRBJ1-3; 7 bases are shared with TRBD1. The ends lost 5 bases at V and 4 bases at J; junction bases unmatched: 8. The germline gives CDR1 SGHTA, CDR2 FQGNSA. This CDR3 has 15 residues. The CDR3 DNA follows: TGTGCCAGCAGCGTACCACAGGGGTCCGGAAACACCATATATTTT. Amino acid sequence: CASSVPQGSGNTIYF.

V and J are TRBV15 and TRBJ1-3; 11 nucleotides align to TRBD1. CDR1 is LNHNV, CDR2 YYDKDF, per germline (reference sequence). Trimming removed 5 bases from V and 5 bases from J; junction bases left unmatched: 8. CDR3 length: 16 amino acids. In DNA, the CDR3 is TGTGCCACCAGCGCACCGAGGACAGGGGGCAGAAACACCATATATTTT. It specifies CATSAPRTGGRNTIYF.

V and J are TRBV5-1 and TRBJ2-3; TRBD2 matches at 12 bases. Germline CDR1 and CDR2: SGHRS and YFSETQ. J was trimmed by 0 bases and V by 3 bases; bases with no gene match: 2. The CDR3 is 16 amino acids. In DNA form, the CDR3 reads TGCGCCAGCAGCTGGACTAGCGGGATTAGCACAGATACGCAGTATTTT. Amino acids: CASSWTSGISTDTQYF.

The gene calls are TRBV7-6 and TRBJ2-5, with TRBD2 matching over 8 bases. The CDR3 is 14 amino acids. Germline loops: CDR1 SGHVS, CDR2 FNYEAQ. The junction had 6 bases not matched to a gene; V was cut back by 4 bases and J by 5 bases. The CDR3 coding sequence is TGTGCCAGCAGCTCAAGCGGGAGACCGGAGACCCAGTACTTC. This translates into CASSSSGRPETQYF.

The rearrangement joins TRBV6-5 to TRBJ2-1; D may be TRBD1 (6 bases). The ends were cut back, 5 bases at V and 0 bases at J, with 11 bases in the middle. This CDR3 contains 15 residues. The germline V gene has CDR1 MNHEY and CDR2 SVGAGI. CDR3 region: CASSHGQNSYNEQFF. CDR3 coding DNA: TGTGCCAGCAGTCACGGACAGAACTCCTACAATGAGCAGTTCTTC.

CDR3 residues: CASSGGGRASYEQYF. DNA of the CDR3: TGTGCCAGCAGCGGGGGCGGGAGGGCCTCCTACGAGCAGTACTTC. The chain couples TRBV9 to TRBJ2-7; TRBD2 matches 9 bases. This CDR3 comprises 15 residues. Germline V gene lookup returns CDR1 SGDLS and CDR2 YYNGEE. J gave up 0 bases and V 3 bases, and 4 bases lay outside the gene matches.

This clone was detected a few times. This rearrangement joins TRBV9 to TRBJ2-7; 8 bases line up with TRBD1. The germline V gene has CDR1 SGDLS and CDR2 YYNGEE. There are 15 residues in the CDR3. V lost 3 bases and J lost 1; bases outside the gene matches: 6. CDR3 coding DNA: TGTGCCAGCAGCGAGAGGGGGACAGGATCCTACGAGCAGTACTTC. It is translated as CASSERGTGSYEQYF.

The genes are TRBV9 and TRBJ1-3, with D tentatively TRBD1 (5 bases). CDR3 length equals 17 residues. V lost 3 bases to trimming and J lost 0 bases, with 16 bases between them. Germline CDR1 and CDR2: SGDLS and YYNGEE. The CDR3 reads CASSEPQDSPSGNTIYF. The CDR3 DNA reads as TGTGCCAGCAGCGAGCCCCAAGACAGTCCCTCTGGAAACACCATATATTTT.

The chain employs TRBV7-6 and TRBJ1-3, with D unclear. CDR1 and CDR2 (germline): SGHVS, FNYEAQ. The CDR3 contains 15 residues. V was cut by 1 base and J by 4 bases, with 11 bases left in between. This CDR3 is CASSLGPLLGNTIYF. The CDR3 region has the DNA TGTGCCAGCAGCTTAGGGCCGCTTTTGGGAAACACCATATATTTT.

This chain joins TRBV7-2 and TRBJ2-1; 8 nucleotides align to TRBD2. CDR1 is SGHTA, CDR2 FQGNSA, per germline. CDR3 length equals 15 residues. Unmatched junction bases numbered 9, after V lost 5 bases and J lost 6 bases. The CDR3 sequence: CASSPGTSWVNEQFF. The CDR3 bases are TGTGCCAGCAGCCCCGGGACTAGTTGGGTCAATGAGCAGTTCTTC.